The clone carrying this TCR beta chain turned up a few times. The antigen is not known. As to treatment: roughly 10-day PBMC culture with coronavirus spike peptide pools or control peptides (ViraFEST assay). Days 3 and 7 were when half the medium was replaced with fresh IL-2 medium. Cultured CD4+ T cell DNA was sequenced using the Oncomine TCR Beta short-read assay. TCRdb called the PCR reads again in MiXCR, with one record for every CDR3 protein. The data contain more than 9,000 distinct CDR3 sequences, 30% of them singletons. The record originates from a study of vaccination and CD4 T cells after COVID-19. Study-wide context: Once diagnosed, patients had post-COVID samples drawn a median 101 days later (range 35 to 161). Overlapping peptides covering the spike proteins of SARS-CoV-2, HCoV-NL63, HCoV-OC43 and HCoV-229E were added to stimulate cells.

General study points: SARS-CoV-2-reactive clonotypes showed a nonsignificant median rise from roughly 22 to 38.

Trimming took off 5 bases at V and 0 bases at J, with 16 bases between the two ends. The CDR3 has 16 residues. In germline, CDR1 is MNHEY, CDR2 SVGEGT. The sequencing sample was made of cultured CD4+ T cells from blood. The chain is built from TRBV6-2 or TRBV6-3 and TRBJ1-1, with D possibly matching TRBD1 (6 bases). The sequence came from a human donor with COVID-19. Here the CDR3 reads CASSRKQGGVNTEAFF. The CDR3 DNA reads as TGTGCCAGCAGTAGAAAACAGGGCGGTGTGAACACTGAAGCTTTCTTT.